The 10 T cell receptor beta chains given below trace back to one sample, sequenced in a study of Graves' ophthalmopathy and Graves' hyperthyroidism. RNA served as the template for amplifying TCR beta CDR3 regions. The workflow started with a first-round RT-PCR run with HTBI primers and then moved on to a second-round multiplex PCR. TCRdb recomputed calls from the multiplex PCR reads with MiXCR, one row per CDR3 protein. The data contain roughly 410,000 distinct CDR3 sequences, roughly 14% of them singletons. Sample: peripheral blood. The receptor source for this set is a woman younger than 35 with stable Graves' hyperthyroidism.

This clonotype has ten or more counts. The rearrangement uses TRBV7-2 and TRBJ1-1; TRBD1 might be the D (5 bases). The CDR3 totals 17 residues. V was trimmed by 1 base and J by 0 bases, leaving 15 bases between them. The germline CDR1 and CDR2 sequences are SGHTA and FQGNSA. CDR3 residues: CASSLGQGMLVNTEAFF. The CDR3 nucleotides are TGTGCCAGCAGCTTAGGGCAGGGTATGCTCGTGAACACTGAAGCTTTCTTT.

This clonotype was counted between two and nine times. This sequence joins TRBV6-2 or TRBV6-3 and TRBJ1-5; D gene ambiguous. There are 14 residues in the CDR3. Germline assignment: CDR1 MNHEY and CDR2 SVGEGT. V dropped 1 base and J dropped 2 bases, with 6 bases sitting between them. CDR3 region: CASSYFIGNQPQHF. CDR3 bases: TGTGCCAGCAGTTACTTCATCGGCAATCAGCCCCAGCATTTT.

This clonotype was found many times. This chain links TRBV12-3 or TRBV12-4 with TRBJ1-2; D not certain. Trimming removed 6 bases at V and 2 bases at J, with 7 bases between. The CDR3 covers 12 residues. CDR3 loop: CASRVKNYGYTF. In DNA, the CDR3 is TGTGCCAGCAGGGTTAAGAACTATGGCTACACCTTC.

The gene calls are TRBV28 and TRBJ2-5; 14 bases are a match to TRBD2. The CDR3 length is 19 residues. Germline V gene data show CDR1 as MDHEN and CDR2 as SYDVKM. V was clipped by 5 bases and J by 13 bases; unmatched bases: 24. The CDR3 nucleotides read TGTGCCAGCAGTGATAGAGCTCCGGGACTAGCGGGAGCCCTAAGCGCCTGGTACTTC. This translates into CASSDRAPGLAGALSAWYF.

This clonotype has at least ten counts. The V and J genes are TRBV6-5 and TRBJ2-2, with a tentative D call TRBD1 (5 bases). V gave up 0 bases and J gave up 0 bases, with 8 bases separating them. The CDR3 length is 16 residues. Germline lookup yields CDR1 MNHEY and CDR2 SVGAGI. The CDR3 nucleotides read TGTGCCAGCAGTTACTCGACAGATGCGAACACCGGGGAGCTGTTTTTT. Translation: CASSYSTDANTGELFF.

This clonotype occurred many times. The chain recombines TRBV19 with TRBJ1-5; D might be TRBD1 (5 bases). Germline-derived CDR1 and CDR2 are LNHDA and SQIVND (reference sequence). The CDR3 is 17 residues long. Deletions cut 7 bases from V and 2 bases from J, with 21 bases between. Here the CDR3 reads CASTPFRTSGGNQPQHF. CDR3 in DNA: TGTGCCAGTACCCCCTTTCGGACATCCGGTGGCAATCAGCCCCAGCATTTT.

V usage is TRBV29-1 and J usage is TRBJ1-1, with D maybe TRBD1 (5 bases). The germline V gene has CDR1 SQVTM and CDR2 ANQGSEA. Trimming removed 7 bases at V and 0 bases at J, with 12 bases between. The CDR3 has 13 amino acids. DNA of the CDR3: TGCAGCGGGGGGGGACCGATGAACACTGAAGCTTTCTTT. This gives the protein CSGGGPMNTEAFF.

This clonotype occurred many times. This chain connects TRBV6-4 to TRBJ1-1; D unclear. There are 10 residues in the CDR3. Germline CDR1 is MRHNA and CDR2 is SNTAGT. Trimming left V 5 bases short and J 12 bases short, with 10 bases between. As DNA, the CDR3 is TGTGCCAGCAGTCGGTCTTTGACTTTCTTT. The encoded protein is CASSRSLTFF.

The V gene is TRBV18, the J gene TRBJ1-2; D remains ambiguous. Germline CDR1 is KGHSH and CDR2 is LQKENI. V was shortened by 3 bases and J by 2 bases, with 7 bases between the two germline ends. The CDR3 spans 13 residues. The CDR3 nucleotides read TGTGCCAGCTCACCCCTGGAGAACTATGGCTACACCTTC. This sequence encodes CASSPLENYGYTF.

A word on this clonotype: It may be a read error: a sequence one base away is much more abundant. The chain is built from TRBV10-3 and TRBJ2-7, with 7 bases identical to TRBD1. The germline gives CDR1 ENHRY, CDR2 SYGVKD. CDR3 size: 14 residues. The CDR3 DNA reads TGTGCCGTCAGTGAGTCAGACAGGGCGGCCGAGCAGTACTTC. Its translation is CAVSESDRAAEQYF.